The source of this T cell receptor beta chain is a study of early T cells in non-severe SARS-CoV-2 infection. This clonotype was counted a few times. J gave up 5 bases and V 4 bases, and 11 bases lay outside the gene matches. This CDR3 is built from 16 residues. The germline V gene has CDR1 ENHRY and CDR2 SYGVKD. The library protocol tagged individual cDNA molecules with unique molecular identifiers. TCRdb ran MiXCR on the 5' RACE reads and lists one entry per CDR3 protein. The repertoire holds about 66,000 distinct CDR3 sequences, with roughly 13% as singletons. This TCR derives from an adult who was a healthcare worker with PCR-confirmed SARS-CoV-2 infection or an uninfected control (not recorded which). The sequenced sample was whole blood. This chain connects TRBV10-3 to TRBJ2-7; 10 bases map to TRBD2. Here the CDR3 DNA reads TGTGCCATCAGTGCGGTACCGGGACTAGCGACGGACGAGCAGTACTTC. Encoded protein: CAISAVPGLATDEQYF.